Listed here are 19 T cell receptor beta chains from one sample, sequenced in a study of response to subunit inactivated influenza vaccine. TCRdb fed the RT-PCR reads into MiXCR, producing one record per CDR3 protein. The data show about 650,000 distinct CDR3 sequences, about 15% seen once. Sequencing used PBMCs from blood, obtained less than 15 days before vaccination. The receptors here all came from a man aged 50 to 60 who received an inactivated influenza vaccine.

The chain joins TRBV15 to TRBJ2-1, with 9 nucleotides matching TRBD2. V shed 4 bases and J 9 bases; nucleotides not matched to a gene: 4. The CDR3 loop spans 13 amino acids. The germline CDR1 and CDR2 sequences are LNHNV and YYDKDF (reference sequence). CDR3 sequence (DNA): TGTGCCACCAGCACGGCGGGAGGGCCTGAGCAGTTCTTC. Protein sequence: CATSTAGGPEQFF.

J is TRBJ1-1 and V is TRBV20-1; 7 bases map to TRBD1. CDR1 is DFQATT, CDR2 SNEGSKA, per germline (reference sequence). Trimming removed 0 bases from V and 0 bases from J; junction bases left unmatched: 1. The CDR3 is made up of 14 amino acids. The CDR3 protein is CSAREGTVNTEAFF. The DNA of the CDR3 is TGCAGTGCTAGAGAGGGGACAGTGAACACTGAAGCTTTCTTT.

This clonotype was recorded many times. The chain recombines TRBV6-4 with TRBJ2-2; 9 nucleotides align to TRBD1. The CDR3 spans 15 residues. Unmatched junction bases numbered 3, after V lost 6 bases and J lost 1 base. Germline-derived CDR1 and CDR2 are MRHNA and SNTAGT. CDR3 in amino acids: CASSEGQGNTGELFF. The CDR3 DNA reads as TGTGCCAGCAGCGAGGGACAGGGGAACACCGGGGAGCTGTTTTTT.

This clonotype showed up just a few times. The chain employs TRBV2 and TRBJ2-1; 8 bases are a match to TRBD2. CDR3 length: 15 residues. The germline V gene encodes CDR1 SNHLY and CDR2 FYNNEI. The V and J ends lost 11 bases and 4 bases, in that order; junction bases with no gene match: 13. CDR3 nucleotide sequence: TGTGCCCCCCGGGGGGGCGGGAGAGATTACAATGAGCAGTTCTTC. As protein: CAPRGGGRDYNEQFF.

The chain joins TRBV5-5 to TRBJ2-7; possibly TRBD1 for D (5 bases). Germline V gene data show CDR1 as SGHKS and CDR2 as YYEKEE (reference sequence). CDR3 length equals 13 residues. Trimming removed 4 bases at V and 3 bases at J, with 11 bases between. Written as DNA, the CDR3 is TGTGCCAGCAGCAACCACGACAGCTACGAGCAGTACTTC. Translating gives CASSNHDSYEQYF.

J is TRBJ1-1 and V is TRBV5-1, with D perhaps matching TRBD1 (6 bases). V shed 1 base and J shed 4 bases, with 17 bases lying between them. The germline V gene has CDR1 SGHRS and CDR2 YFSETQ. There are 16 residues in the CDR3. The CDR3 here is CASSLYAGGAGTEAFF. The CDR3 DNA sequence: TGCGCCAGCAGCTTGTACGCGGGGGGCGCGGGCACTGAAGCTTTCTTT.

The gene calls are TRBV3-1 and TRBJ1-1; no reliable D call. V was clipped by 2 bases and J by 2 bases, with 12 bases between them. CDR1 LGHDT and CDR2 YNNKEL come from the germline V gene (reference sequence). The CDR3 sequence is 15 residues long. For the CDR3, the DNA is TGTGCCAGCAGCCAAAATTTGGAGGCTAACACTGAAGCTTTCTTT. Translated: CASSQNLEANTEAFF.

This clonotype was detected many times. This chain connects TRBV2 to TRBJ2-3; perhaps TRBD2 as D (6 bases). Germline loops: CDR1 SNHLY, CDR2 FYNNEI. The V end was cut by 2 bases, the J end by 2 bases, with 11 bases between. The CDR3 is 15 amino acids. The CDR3 bases are TGTGCCAGCAGTGAAAGGAGGGAATACACAGATACGCAGTATTTT. The encoded protein is CASSERREYTDTQYF.

This clonotype was seen ten or more times. J is TRBJ2-5 and V is TRBV7-8, with D perhaps TRBD1 (5 bases). Germline values: CDR1 SGHVS, CDR2 FQNEAQ. Trimming removed 1 base from V and 5 bases from J, with 17 bases in between. The CDR3 covers 16 residues. CDR3 sequence (DNA): TGTGCCAGCAGCTTAGATGGCAGGGAAATTTTGGAGACCCAGTACTTC. Translated, it gives CASSLDGREILETQYF.

The CDR3 nucleotides read TGTGCCAGCGGGAACCCGGGACAGGGTACAGATACGCAGTATTTT. It codes for CASGNPGQGTDTQYF. The rearrangement links TRBV12-3 or TRBV12-4 to TRBJ2-3, with 9 bases matching TRBD1. With 8 bases clipped from V and 3 bases from J, the junction kept 9 bases outside the gene matches. The CDR3 runs to 15 residues.

The V gene is TRBV12-3 or TRBV12-4, the J gene TRBJ1-2; D gene ambiguous. The V gene lost 3 bases and the J gene lost 3 bases, with 11 bases spanning the gap. The CDR3 loop spans 14 amino acids. CDR3 in amino acids: CASSLDGRYYGYTF. CDR3 nucleotide sequence: TGTGCCAGCAGTTTGGACGGACGGTACTATGGCTACACCTTC.

There are a few counts of this clonotype. V and J are TRBV5-8 and TRBJ2-3; no firm D call. The V end lost 4 bases, the J end lost 1 base, and 13 bases lay between the germline ends. Looked up from germline, CDR1 is SGHTS and CDR2 is YDEGEE. This CDR3 has 15 amino acids. Written as DNA, the CDR3 is TGTGCCAGCAGCACCGACACCGCTGGCACAGATACGCAGTATTTT. It translates to CASSTDTAGTDTQYF.

Ten or more counts support this clonotype. The chain combines TRBV5-1 with TRBJ1-1; 9 bases map to TRBD1. The CDR3 loop spans 14 amino acids. Looked up from germline, CDR1 is SGHRS and CDR2 is YFSETQ. Losses at the gene ends were 1 base for V and 5 bases for J; bases not matched to a gene: 3. CDR3 nucleotides: TGCGCCAGCAGCTTGCAGGACAGGGGTACTGAAGCTTTCTTT. Translation: CASSLQDRGTEAFF.

The chain joins TRBV7-2 to TRBJ2-5; 7 nucleotides match TRBD2. The CDR3 totals 14 residues. J gave up 4 bases and V 2 bases, and 4 bases lay outside the gene matches. The germline V gene encodes CDR1 SGHTA and CDR2 FQGNSA. The CDR3 coding sequence is TGTGCCAGCAGCTTAATGGGGGGGGGAGAGACCCAGTACTTC. Its protein is CASSLMGGGETQYF.

The chain combines TRBV20-1 with TRBJ2-7; D possibly uses TRBD1 or TRBD2 (5 bases each). Germline V gene data show CDR1 as DFQATT and CDR2 as SNEGSKA (reference sequence). The CDR3 loop spans 13 amino acids. The CDR3 region has the DNA TGCAAGATAGGTCCGGGACCCTACTACGAGCAGTACTTC. It is translated as CKIGPGPYYEQYF.

V gene TRBV6-2 or TRBV6-3 combines with J gene TRBJ2-1; D is perhaps TRBD2 (5 bases). V lost 6 bases, J lost 3 bases, and 9 bases lay in between. This CDR3 is 13 amino acids long. In germline, CDR1 is MNHEY, CDR2 SVGEGT. The CDR3 here is CASSSGYYNEQFF. The CDR3 DNA follows: TGTGCCAGCAGCTCGGGGTACTACAATGAGCAGTTCTTC.

The chain joins TRBV7-8 to TRBJ1-2, with D possibly matching TRBD1 (6 bases). Deletions cut 5 bases from V and 1 base from J, with 14 bases between. Per germline, CDR1 SGHVS and CDR2 FQNEAQ. CDR3 length: 15 residues. The CDR3 bases are TGTGCCAGCAGCGCCTGGACAGACGATAACTATGGCTACACCTTC. The encoded protein is CASSAWTDDNYGYTF.

This chain uses TRBV20-1 with TRBJ2-1; TRBD2 aligns across 10 bases. In germline, CDR1 is DFQATT, CDR2 SNEGSKA (reference sequence). There are 17 residues in the CDR3. V shed 5 bases and J 2 bases; nucleotides not matched to a gene: 12. CDR3 amino acids: CSAVALAGLNPYNEQFF. The CDR3 nucleotides read TGCAGTGCTGTTGCACTAGCGGGACTTAACCCCTACAATGAGCAGTTCTTC.

The chain couples TRBV6-1 to TRBJ2-2; TRBD1 is a possible D gene (6 bases). The germline V and J ends were trimmed by 6 bases and 5 bases, with 19 bases remaining between them. The CDR3 runs 16 residues. The V gene's germline CDR1 is MNHNS and CDR2 SASEGT. CDR3 sequence (DNA): TGTGCCAGCAGCACAATCTCAGGGGAATGGACCGGGGAGCTGTTTTTT. Translating it yields CASSTISGEWTGELFF.